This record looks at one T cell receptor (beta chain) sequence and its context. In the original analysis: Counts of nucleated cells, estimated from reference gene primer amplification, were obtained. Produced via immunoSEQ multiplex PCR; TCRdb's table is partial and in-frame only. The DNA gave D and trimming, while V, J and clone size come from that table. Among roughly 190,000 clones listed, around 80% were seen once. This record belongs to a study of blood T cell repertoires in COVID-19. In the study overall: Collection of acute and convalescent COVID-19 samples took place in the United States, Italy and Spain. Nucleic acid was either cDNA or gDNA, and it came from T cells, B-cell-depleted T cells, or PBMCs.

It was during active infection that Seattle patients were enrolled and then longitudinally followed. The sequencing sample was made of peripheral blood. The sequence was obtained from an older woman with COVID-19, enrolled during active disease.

The CDR3 here is CASSKNRGSNQPQHF. As DNA, the CDR3 is TGTGCCAGCAGCAAGAACAGGGGTAGCAATCAGCCCCAGCATTTT. The V and J genes are TRBV7-8 and TRBJ1-5; the match to TRBD1 covers 7 bases. The germline CDR1 and CDR2 sequences are SGHVS and FQNEAQ. J gave up 0 bases and V 5 bases, and 4 bases lay outside the gene matches. This CDR3 has 15 amino acids.